This T cell receptor beta chain emerged from a study of T cell changes during pregnancy in multiple sclerosis. The CDR3 contains 14 residues. After removal of 3 bases from V and 8 bases from J, the junction contained 7 bases not matched to a gene. Germline V lookup: CDR1 SGHTA, CDR2 FQGTGA. Generated by immunoSEQ multiplex PCR, the TCRdb table keeps only in-frame clones and is missing some. In the table there are some 74,000 clones, just under 95% of which are singletons. This specimen consisted of peripheral blood, obtained after pregnancy. This TCR came from a female donor in good health, enrolled as a control in a pregnancy study. J is TRBJ2-1 and V is TRBV7-3; TRBD2 matches 7 bases. In DNA form, the CDR3 reads TGTGCCAGCAGCTTCGGCGGGAGTTTGGATGAGCAGTTCTTC. Translated, it gives CASSFGGSLDEQFF.